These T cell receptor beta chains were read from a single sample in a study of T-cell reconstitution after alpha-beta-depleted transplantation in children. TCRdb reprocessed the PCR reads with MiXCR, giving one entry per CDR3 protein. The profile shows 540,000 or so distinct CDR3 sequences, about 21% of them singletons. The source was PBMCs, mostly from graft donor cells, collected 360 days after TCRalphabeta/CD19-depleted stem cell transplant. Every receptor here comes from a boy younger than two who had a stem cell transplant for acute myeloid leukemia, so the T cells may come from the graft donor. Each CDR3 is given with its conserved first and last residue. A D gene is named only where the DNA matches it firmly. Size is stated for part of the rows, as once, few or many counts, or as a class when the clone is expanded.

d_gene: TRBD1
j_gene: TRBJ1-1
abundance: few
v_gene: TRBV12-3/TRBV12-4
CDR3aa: CASSFRGFEAFF
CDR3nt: TGTGCCAGCAGTTTCAGGGGGTTTGAAGCTTTCTTT

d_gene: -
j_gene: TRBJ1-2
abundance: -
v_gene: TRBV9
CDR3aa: CASSPQDRYGYTF
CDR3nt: TGTGCCAGCAGCCCACAAGACCGATATGGCTACACCTTC

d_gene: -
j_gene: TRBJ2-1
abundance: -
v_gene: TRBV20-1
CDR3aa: CSVSGGDEQFF
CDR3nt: TGCAGTGTATCAGGAGGAGATGAGCAGTTCTTC

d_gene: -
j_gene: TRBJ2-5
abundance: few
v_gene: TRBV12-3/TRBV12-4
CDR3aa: CASSLLGGSGETQYF
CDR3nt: TGTGCCAGCAGTTTACTGGGTGGGAGTGGGGAGACCCAGTACTTC

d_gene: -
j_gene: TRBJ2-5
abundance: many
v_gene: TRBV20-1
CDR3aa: CSASRPPGKETQYF
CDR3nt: TGCAGTGCTAGTCGCCCTCCCGGGAAAGAGACCCAGTACTTC

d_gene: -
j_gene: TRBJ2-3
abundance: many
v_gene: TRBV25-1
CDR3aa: CASARTNTDTQYF
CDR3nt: TGTGCCAGTGCTAGGACTAACACAGATACGCAGTATTTT

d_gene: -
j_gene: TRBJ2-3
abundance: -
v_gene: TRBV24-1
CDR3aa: CATSDLWVDTQYF
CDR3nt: TGTGCCACCAGTGATTTGTGGGTGGATACGCAGTATTTT

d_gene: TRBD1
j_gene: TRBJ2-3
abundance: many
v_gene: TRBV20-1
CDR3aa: CSAEPGTASTDTQYF
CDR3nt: TGCAGTGCGGAGCCAGGGACAGCGAGCACAGATACGCAGTATTTT

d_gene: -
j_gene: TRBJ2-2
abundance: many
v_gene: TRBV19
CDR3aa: CASSMGPGELFF
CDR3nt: TGTGCCAGTAGTATGGGGCCGGGGGAGCTGTTTTTT

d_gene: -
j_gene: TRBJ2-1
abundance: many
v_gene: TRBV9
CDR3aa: CASSENTGQDEQFF
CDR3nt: TGTGCCAGCAGCGAAAATACAGGGCAAGATGAGCAGTTCTTC

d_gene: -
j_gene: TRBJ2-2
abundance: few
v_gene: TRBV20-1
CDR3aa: CSARVAANTGELFF
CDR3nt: TGCAGTGCTAGAGTAGCCGCGAACACCGGGGAGCTGTTTTTT

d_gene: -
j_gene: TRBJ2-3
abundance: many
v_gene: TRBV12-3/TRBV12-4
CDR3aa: CASSLREQIKDTQYF
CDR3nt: TGTGCCAGCAGTTTGAGGGAGCAGATCAAAGATACGCAGTATTTT

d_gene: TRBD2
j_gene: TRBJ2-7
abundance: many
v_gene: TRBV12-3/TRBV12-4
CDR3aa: CASSLALAGPYEQYF
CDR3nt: TGTGCCAGCAGTTTAGCACTAGCGGGTCCCTACGAGCAGTACTTC

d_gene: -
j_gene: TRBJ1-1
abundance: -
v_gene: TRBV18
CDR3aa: CASSRMDGNTEAFF
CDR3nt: TGTGCCAGCTCACGAATGGATGGGAACACTGAAGCTTTCTTT

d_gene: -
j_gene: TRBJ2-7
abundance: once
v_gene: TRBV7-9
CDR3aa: CASSLVSSDYEQYF
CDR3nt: TGTGCCAGCAGCTTAGTCTCGTCCGACTACGAGCAGTACTTC

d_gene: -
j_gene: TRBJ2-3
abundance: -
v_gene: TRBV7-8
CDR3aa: CASSLGGASDTQYF
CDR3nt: TGTGCCAGCAGCTTGGGGGGGGCGTCAGATACGCAGTATTTT

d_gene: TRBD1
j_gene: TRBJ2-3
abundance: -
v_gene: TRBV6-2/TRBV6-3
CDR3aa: CASRLRGTTGRLGYF
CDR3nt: TGTGCCAGCAGGTTACGAGGGACGACAGGGCGCTTAGGGTATTTT

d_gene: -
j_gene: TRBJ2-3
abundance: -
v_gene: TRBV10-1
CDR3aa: CASSGLRGGTDTQYF
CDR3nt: TGCGCCAGCAGTGGATTGCGGGGAGGAACAGATACGCAGTATTTT

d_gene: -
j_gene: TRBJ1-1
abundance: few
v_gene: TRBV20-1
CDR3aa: CSAREEGLNTEAFF
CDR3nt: TGCAGTGCTAGAGAGGAGGGGCTGAACACTGAAGCTTTCTTT

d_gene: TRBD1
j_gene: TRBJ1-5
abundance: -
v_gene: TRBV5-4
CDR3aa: CASSLRDSGGYSNQPQHF
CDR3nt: TGTGCCAGCAGCTTGCGGGACAGCGGGGGGTATAGCAATCAGCCCCAGCATTTT

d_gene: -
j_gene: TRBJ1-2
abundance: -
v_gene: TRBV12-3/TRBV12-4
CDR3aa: CASRAGDRGYTF
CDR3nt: TGTGCCAGCAGGGCGGGGGATAGGGGCTACACCTTC

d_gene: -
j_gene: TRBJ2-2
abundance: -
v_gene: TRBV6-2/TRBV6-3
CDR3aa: CASTSGLNTGELFF
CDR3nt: TGTGCCAGCACGTCGGGACTTAACACCGGGGAGCTGTTTTTT

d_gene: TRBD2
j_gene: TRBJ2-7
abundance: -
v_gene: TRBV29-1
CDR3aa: CSVEAPAGGPYEQYF
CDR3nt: TGCAGCGTTGAAGCGCCAGCGGGGGGCCCGTACGAGCAGTACTTC